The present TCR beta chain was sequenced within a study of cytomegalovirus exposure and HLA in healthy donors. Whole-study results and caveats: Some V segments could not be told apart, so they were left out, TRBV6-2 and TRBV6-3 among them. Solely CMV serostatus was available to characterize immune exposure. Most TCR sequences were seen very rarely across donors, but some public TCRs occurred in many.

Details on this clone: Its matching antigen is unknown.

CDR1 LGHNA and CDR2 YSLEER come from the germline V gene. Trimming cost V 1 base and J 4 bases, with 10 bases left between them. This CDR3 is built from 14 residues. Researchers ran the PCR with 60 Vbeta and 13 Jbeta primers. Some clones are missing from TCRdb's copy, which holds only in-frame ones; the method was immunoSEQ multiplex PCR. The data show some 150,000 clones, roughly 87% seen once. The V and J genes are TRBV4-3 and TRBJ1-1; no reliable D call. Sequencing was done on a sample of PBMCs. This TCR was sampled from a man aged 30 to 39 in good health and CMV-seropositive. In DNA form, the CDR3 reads TGCGCCAGCAGCCAAGTATCTTTGAGCACTGAAGCTTTCTTT. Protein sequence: CASSQVSLSTEAFF.